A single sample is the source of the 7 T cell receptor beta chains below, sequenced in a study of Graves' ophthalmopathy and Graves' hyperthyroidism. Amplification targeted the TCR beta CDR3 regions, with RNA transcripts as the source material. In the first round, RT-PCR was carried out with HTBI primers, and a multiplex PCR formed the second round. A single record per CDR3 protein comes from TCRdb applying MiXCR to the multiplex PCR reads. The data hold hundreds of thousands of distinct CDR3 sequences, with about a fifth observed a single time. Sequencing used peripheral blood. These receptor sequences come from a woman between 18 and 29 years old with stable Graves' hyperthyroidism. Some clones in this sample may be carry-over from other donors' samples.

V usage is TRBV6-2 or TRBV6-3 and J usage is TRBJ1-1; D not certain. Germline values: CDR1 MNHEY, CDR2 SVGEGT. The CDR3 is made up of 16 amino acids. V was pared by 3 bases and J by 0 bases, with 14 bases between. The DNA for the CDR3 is TGTGCCAGCAGTTATAGGCATGAAGATATGAACACTGAAGCTTTCTTT. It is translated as CASSYRHEDMNTEAFF.

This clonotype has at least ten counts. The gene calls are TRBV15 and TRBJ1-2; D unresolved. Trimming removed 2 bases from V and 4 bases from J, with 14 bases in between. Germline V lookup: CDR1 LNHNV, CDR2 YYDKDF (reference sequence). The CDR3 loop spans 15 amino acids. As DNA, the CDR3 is TGTGCCACCAGCAGAACAGTGACGGGCTCCTATGGCTACACCTTC. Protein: CATSRTVTGSYGYTF.

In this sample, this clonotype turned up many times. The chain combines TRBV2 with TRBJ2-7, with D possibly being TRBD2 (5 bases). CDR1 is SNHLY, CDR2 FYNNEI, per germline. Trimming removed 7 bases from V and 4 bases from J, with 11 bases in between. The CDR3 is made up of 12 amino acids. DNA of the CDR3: TGTGCCAGCATCGATCCGGGATACGAGCAGTACTTC. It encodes CASIDPGYEQYF.

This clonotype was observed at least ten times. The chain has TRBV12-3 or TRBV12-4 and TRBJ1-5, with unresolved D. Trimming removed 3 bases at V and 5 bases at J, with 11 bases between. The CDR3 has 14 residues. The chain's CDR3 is CASSFEPGHQPQHF. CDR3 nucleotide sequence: TGTGCCAGCAGTTTCGAACCTGGGCATCAGCCCCAGCATTTT.

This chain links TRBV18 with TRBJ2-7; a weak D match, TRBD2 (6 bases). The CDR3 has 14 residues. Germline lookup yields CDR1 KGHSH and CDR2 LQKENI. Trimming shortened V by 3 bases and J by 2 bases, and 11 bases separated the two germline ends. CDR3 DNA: TGTGCCAGCTCACCCATGACTAGAACCTACGAGCAGTACTTC. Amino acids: CASSPMTRTYEQYF.

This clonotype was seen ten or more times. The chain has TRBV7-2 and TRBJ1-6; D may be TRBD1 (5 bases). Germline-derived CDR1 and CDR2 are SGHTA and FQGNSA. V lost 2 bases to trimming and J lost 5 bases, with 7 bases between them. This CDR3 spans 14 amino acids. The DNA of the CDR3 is TGTGCCAGCAGCTTATTGACAGATAATTCACCCCTCCACTTT. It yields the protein CASSLLTDNSPLHF.

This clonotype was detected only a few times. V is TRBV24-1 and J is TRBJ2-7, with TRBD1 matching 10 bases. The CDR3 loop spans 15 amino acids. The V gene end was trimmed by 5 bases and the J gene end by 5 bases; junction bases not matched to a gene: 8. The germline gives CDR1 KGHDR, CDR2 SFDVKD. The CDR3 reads CATSVRTGGLNEQYF. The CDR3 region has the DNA TGTGCCACCAGTGTCCGGACAGGGGGATTGAACGAGCAGTACTTC.